Presented here are 9 T cell receptor beta chains from one specimen sequenced in a study of cytomegalovirus exposure and HLA in healthy donors. The PCR was carried out with 60 Vbeta primers and 13 Jbeta primers. The repertoire was sequenced with immunoSEQ multiplex PCR; TCRdb's copy has only in-frame clones and lacks some. Of about 140,000 clones listed, 78% are singletons. Input material: PBMCs. The receptors come from a male donor in good health and CMV-seronegative.

This clone was seen a handful of times. The chain has TRBV9 and TRBJ2-2; 15 positions agree with TRBD2. The V gene end was trimmed by 3 bases and the J gene end by 1 base; junction bases not matched to a gene: 4. Germline CDR1 is SGDLS and CDR2 is YYNGEE. CDR3 size: 18 residues. CDR3 sequence reads: CASSEGLAGGLNTGELFF. Written as DNA, the CDR3 is TGTGCCAGCAGCGAGGGACTAGCGGGGGGCTTGAACACCGGGGAGCTGTTTTTT. Filled out from reference TRBV9 and TRBJ2-2, the complete variable domain reads DSGVTQTPKHLITATGQRVTLRCSPRSGDLSVYWYQQSLDQGLQFLIQYYNGEERAKGNILERFSAQQFPDLHSELNLSSLELGDSALYFCASSEGLAGGLNTGELFFGEGSRLTVL.

V gene TRBV5-4 combines with J gene TRBJ1-1; the match to TRBD1 covers 8 bases. CDR3 length: 15 amino acids. Looked up from germline, CDR1 is SGHNT and CDR2 is YYREEE (reference sequence). Trimming at V came to 2 bases and at J to 5 bases, leaving 8 bases not matched to a gene. The CDR3 here is CASSFSYQGATEAFF. The CDR3 DNA follows: TGTGCCAGCAGCTTCTCGTATCAGGGGGCAACTGAAGCTTTCTTT. The full variable domain, in which reference TRBV5-4 and TRBJ1-1 provide the parts outside the CDR3, is ETGVTQSPTHLIKTRGQQVTLRCSSQSGHNTVSWYQQALGQGPQFIFQYYREEENGRGNFPPRFSGLQFPNYSSELNVNALELDDSALYLCASSFSYQGATEAFFGQGTRLTVV.

The chain employs TRBV27 and TRBJ1-1; no reliable D call. Per germline, CDR1 MNHEY and CDR2 SMNVEV (reference sequence). This CDR3 contains 14 residues. Trimming shortened V by 5 bases and J by 2 bases, and 12 bases separated the two germline ends. The CDR3 spells CASSLPGKNTEAFF. The DNA for the CDR3 is TGTGCCAGCAGTCTACCGGGGAAAAACACTGAAGCTTTCTTT.

This sequence joins TRBV4-1 and TRBJ1-6; D remains ambiguous. This CDR3 comprises 17 residues. Trimming took 2 bases from V and 0 from J, leaving 11 bases between them. Per germline, CDR1 MGHRA and CDR2 YSYEKL. In DNA, the CDR3 is TGCGCCAGCAGCCAATCCCGCACGAGCTCCTATAATTCACCCCTCCACTTT. This sequence encodes CASSQSRTSSYNSPLHF.

The rearrangement joins TRBV5-4 to TRBJ2-5, with D tentatively TRBD1 (5 bases). Germline CDR1 is SGHNT and CDR2 is YYREEE (reference sequence). V dropped 0 bases and J dropped 7 bases, with 19 bases sitting between them. This CDR3 has 16 residues. CDR3 protein: CASSLGGPGRAGTQYF. In DNA, the CDR3 is TGTGCCAGCAGCTTGGGGGGTCCGGGCAGGGCAGGGACCCAGTACTTC.

This clone was seen a few times. The rearrangement joins TRBV6-1 to TRBJ2-1; 8 bases line up with TRBD1. V shed 3 bases, J shed 3 bases, and the junction held 7 bases outside the gene matches. Germline CDR1 and CDR2: MNHNS and SASEGT. The CDR3 loop spans 16 amino acids. The CDR3 DNA reads as TGTGCCAGCAGTGAGACAGGGGTCATGTACTACAATGAGCAGTTCTTC. Translated: CASSETGVMYYNEQFF.

This chain joins TRBV4-1 and TRBJ2-5; D unclear. The CDR3 is 13 amino acids. V was trimmed by 3 bases and J by 3 bases, leaving 8 bases between them. Germline lookup yields CDR1 MGHRA and CDR2 YSYEKL. This CDR3 is CASSQRTEETQYF. CDR3 bases: TGCGCCAGCAGCCAGCGTACAGAAGAGACCCAGTACTTC.

The V gene is TRBV9, the J gene TRBJ2-7; D remains unclear. The CDR3 is made up of 14 amino acids. Looked up from germline, CDR1 is SGDLS and CDR2 is YYNGEE. Trimming took 3 bases from V and 0 from J, leaving 10 bases between them. The CDR3 sequence: CASSGAGSSYEQYF. The CDR3 nucleotides are TGTGCCAGCAGCGGAGCCGGTAGCTCCTACGAGCAGTACTTC.

This chain links TRBV6-1 with TRBJ1-2; D gene uncertain. Per the germline V gene, CDR1 is MNHNS and CDR2 is SASEGT. V dropped 11 bases and J dropped 3 bases, with 22 bases sitting between them. The CDR3 runs 15 residues. The CDR3 spells CAATRGSGSHYGYTF. The CDR3, as DNA: TGTGCCGCAACCCGCGGTTCTGGGTCCCACTATGGCTACACCTTC.